These T cell receptor beta chains were read from a single sample in a study of blood T cell repertoires in COVID-19. Profiling relied on immunoSEQ multiplex PCR, and the TCRdb table lists in-frame clones only, not all of them. This table holds under 300,000 clones, less than 85% found once. Sample: peripheral blood. These receptors were obtained from a woman of 80 years or more with active or convalescent COVID-19. The CDR3 runs from the conserved cysteine through the conserved F or W. Each record gives: J gene, CDR3 length, D gene, clone size, V gene, CDR3 DNA, CDR3 protein. The D gene is left open where the match is weak. Expanded clones get a size class; other rows say once, few or many, or leave the size out.

J: TRBJ1-4
length: 13
D: .
size: .
V: TRBV30
DNA: TGTGCCTGGCGGGGAGAGGGCTATGAAAAACTGTTTTTT
CDR3: CAWRGEGYEKLFF

J: TRBJ2-1
length: 17
D: .
size: few
V: TRBV11-3
DNA: TGTGCCAGCAGTCCCCAGTTGGGGCAGGCCCCCTACAATGAGCAGTTCTTC
CDR3: CASSPQLGQAPYNEQFF

J: TRBJ2-3
length: 17
D: TRBD1
size: .
V: TRBV18
DNA: TGTGCCAGCTCACCAAATCGACAGGGCCCTAGCACAGATACGCAGTATTTT
CDR3: CASSPNRQGPSTDTQYF

J: TRBJ1-2
length: 16
D: .
size: .
V: TRBV28
DNA: TGTGCCAGCAGTTCCTTTCCAGGGGAATCCAGGGATGGCTACACCTTC
CDR3: CASSSFPGESRDGYTF

J: TRBJ1-2
length: 15
D: .
size: .
V: TRBV30
DNA: TGTGCCTGGAGTAACCGTCGAACGGCTAACTATGGCTACACCTTC
CDR3: CAWSNRRTANYGYTF

J: TRBJ1-5
length: 15
D: TRBD1
size: .
V: TRBV6-5
DNA: TGTGCCAGCAGGGCAGGGGGCTCGGGCAATCAGCCCCAGCATTTT
CDR3: CASRAGGSGNQPQHF

J: TRBJ2-1
length: 13
D: .
size: .
V: TRBV10-2
DNA: TGCGCCAGCCGTTTCGCGTCCTACAATGAGCAGTTCTTC
CDR3: CASRFASYNEQFF

J: TRBJ2-3
length: 15
D: TRBD2
size: once
V: TRBV2
DNA: TGTGCCAGCAGTCTACAGCGGGGTGGGGCAGATACGCAGTATTTT
CDR3: CASSLQRGGADTQYF

J: TRBJ1-2
length: 15
D: TRBD1
size: .
V: TRBV19
DNA: TGTGCCAGTAGTATCCCATACAGGGGGAACTATGGCTACACCTTC
CDR3: CASSIPYRGNYGYTF

J: TRBJ1-1
length: 13
D: .
size: .
V: TRBV7-8
DNA: TGTGCCAGCAGCCAGGGACACAACACTGAAGCTTTCTTT
CDR3: CASSQGHNTEAFF

J: TRBJ1-3
length: 16
D: .
size: .
V: TRBV6-6
DNA: TGTGCCAGCAGTCCCGGGGGTTCCCTCTCTGGAAACACCATATATTTT
CDR3: CASSPGGSLSGNTIYF

J: TRBJ1-2
length: 15
D: TRBD1
size: .
V: TRBV5-1
DNA: TGCGCCAGCAGCTTTTCGTCCAGGGGGGTTGATGGCTACACCTTC
CDR3: CASSFSSRGVDGYTF

J: TRBJ1-1
length: 12
D: .
size: .
V: TRBV6-6
DNA: TGTGCCAGCAAGGAGGGGCCAGAGGAAGCTTTCTTT
CDR3: CASKEGPEEAFF

J: TRBJ2-1
length: 13
D: .
size: .
V: TRBV4-1
DNA: TGCGCCAGCAGCCAAGTTTCAGACAATGAGCAGTTCTTC
CDR3: CASSQVSDNEQFF

J: TRBJ2-2
length: 17
D: TRBD2
size: .
V: TRBV19
DNA: TGTGCCAGTAGGGACCATACTAGCGGGAGCGGTCGGGGGGAGCTGTTTTTT
CDR3: CASRDHTSGSGRGELFF

J: TRBJ2-5
length: 17
D: TRBD2
size: once
V: TRBV18
DNA: TGTGCCAGCTCACCACCGGTGACTAGCGGGAGGAGAGAGACCCAGTACTTC
CDR3: CASSPPVTSGRRETQYF